Listed below are T cell receptor beta chains from one sample, sequenced in a study of blood T cell repertoires in COVID-19. The method was immunoSEQ multiplex PCR; TCRdb's version includes in-frame clones alone and lacks a portion of them. The sample yields around 260,000 clones, about nine tenths seen once. What was sequenced was peripheral blood. The receptors derive from a woman aged 30 to 39 with active or convalescent COVID-19. Each CDR3 is given with its conserved first and last residue. Fields, in order: V gene, D gene, J gene, clone size, CDR3 DNA, CDR3 protein. A D gene is named only where the DNA matches it firmly. Clone size is shown for a subset of rows, as once, few, many or a class of expanded clone.

TRBV10-3	TRBD1	TRBJ1-1	NA	TGTGCCATCAGTGAGTCGGGGACAGATCAAGCTTTCTTT	CAISESGTDQAFF
TRBV28	TRBD1	TRBJ2-2	NA	TGTGCCAGCAGTGGGGACAGGGGAGGGTATGACACCGGGGAGCTGTTTTTT	CASSGDRGGYDTGELFF
TRBV6-5	NA	TRBJ2-2	once	TGTGCCAGCCGGGAGCGGGCCGGGGAGCTGTTTTTT	CASRERAGELFF
TRBV6-2/TRBV6-3	TRBD1	TRBJ2-1	NA	TGTGCCAGCAGCCCGACAGGGGAATCCTACAATGAGCAGTTCTTC	CASSPTGESYNEQFF
TRBV7-2	NA	TRBJ1-5	NA	TGTGCCAGCAGCGTTACAGGGTATCAGCCCCAGCATTTT	CASSVTGYQPQHF
TRBV29-1	TRBD2	TRBJ2-7	once	TGCAGCGTACCCCGGGGGGTGTACGAGCAGTACTTC	CSVPRGVYEQYF
TRBV5-4	NA	TRBJ1-4	NA	TGTGCCAGCAGCACTGCCGGGATAAACGAAAAACTGTTTTTT	CASSTAGINEKLFF
TRBV30	NA	TRBJ2-6	NA	TGTGCCTGGAGCCTCCGACTGCCCTCTGGGGCCAACGTCCTGACTTTC	CAWSLRLPSGANVLTF
TRBV30	NA	TRBJ1-5	NA	TGTGCCTGGAGCCGATCTGGGACTGGCAATCAGCCCCAGCATTTT	CAWSRSGTGNQPQHF
TRBV7-9	TRBD1	TRBJ1-4	NA	TGTGCCAGCAGCTTAGGAGGGGGCGGGGAAAAACTGTTTTTT	CASSLGGGGEKLFF
TRBV14	NA	TRBJ1-4	NA	TGTGCCAGCAGCCAGGTTCTACCGGGGCACGGGGGAAAACTGTTTTTT	CASSQVLPGHGGKLFF
TRBV15	TRBD1	TRBJ1-5	NA	TGTGCCACCAGCAGCTACAGGGGTCCCAATCAGCCCCAGCATTTT	CATSSYRGPNQPQHF
TRBV27	NA	TRBJ1-1	NA	TGTGCCAGCAGGAGCAAAAACACTGAAGCTTTCTTT	CASRSKNTEAFF
TRBV27	NA	TRBJ1-2	NA	TGTGCCAGCAGTTTGTCAGGGATAGGTGGCTACACCTTC	CASSLSGIGGYTF
TRBV28	NA	TRBJ1-2	NA	TGTGCCAGCAGTTTAAGTAACAGGGTCTATGGCTACACCTTC	CASSLSNRVYGYTF
TRBV7-3	TRBD2	TRBJ2-1	once	TGTGCCAGCCTGACGGGGACTAGCGCCATCGACTCCTACAATGAGCAGTTCTTC	CASLTGTSAIDSYNEQFF
TRBV21-1	NA	TRBJ1-5	NA	TGTGCCAGCACGAACAGGGTGAAGGATCAGCCCCAGCATTTT	CASTNRVKDQPQHF
TRBV29-1	NA	TRBJ2-1	NA	TGCAGCGTCTCCGCCCGACTGGGTGGAAATGAGCAGTTCTTC	CSVSARLGGNEQFF
TRBV7-3	NA	TRBJ1-1	few	TGTGCCAGCAGCGCCAATCCTGGGAGCACTGAAGCTTTCTTT	CASSANPGSTEAFF
TRBV5-1	NA	TRBJ1-2	NA	TGCGCCAGCGGCGGAGGGGCTGGGGACTATGGCTACACCTTC	CASGGGAGDYGYTF
TRBV2	NA	TRBJ2-3	NA	TGTGCCAGCTGTACGGGGACAGATACGCAGTATTTT	CASCTGTDTQYF
TRBV2	NA	TRBJ1-3	NA	TGTGCCAGCAGTGAAGATACAGGGTGGGACACCATATATTTT	CASSEDTGWDTIYF
TRBV3-1/TRBV3-2	NA	TRBJ2-3	NA	TGTGCCAGCAGCCAAGTACGGTCCCCCCCAGATACGCAGTATTTT	CASSQVRSPPDTQYF
TRBV5-1	TRBD1	TRBJ2-2	NA	TGCGCCAGCAGCCCCAGGACAGGGGACTTCACCGGGGAGCTGTTTTTT	CASSPRTGDFTGELFF
TRBV7-2	TRBD2	TRBJ2-3	NA	TGTGCCAGCAGCTTGCGAGCGGGGGGGCTTACAGATACGCAGTATTTT	CASSLRAGGLTDTQYF
TRBV11-3	NA	TRBJ2-5	NA	TGTGCCAGCAGCCTCCTAATCCGGGGGTTTCACAAGGAGACCCAGTACTTC	CASSLLIRGFHKETQYF
TRBV9	TRBD2	TRBJ2-1	NA	TGTGCCAGCAGCGGCTTCACGGGGGGGAATGAGCAGTTCTTC	CASSGFTGGNEQFF
TRBV5-1	NA	TRBJ2-3	NA	TGCGCCAGCAGCCGGGAAGATACGCAGTATTTT	CASSREDTQYF
TRBV9	TRBD1	TRBJ1-2	NA	TGTGCCAGCAGCGTAGGACAGGGGGGTTATGGCTACACCTTC	CASSVGQGGYGYTF
TRBV6-2/TRBV6-3	NA	TRBJ2-5	NA	TGTGCCAGCAGTTACGGCGGCAGGGGTTCCGAAGAGACCCAGTACTTC	CASSYGGRGSEETQYF
TRBV24-1	NA	TRBJ1-3	NA	TGTGCCACCAGTGATTCACGGGGGTCTGGAAACACCATATATTTT	CATSDSRGSGNTIYF
TRBV25-1	TRBD1	TRBJ1-6	few	TGTGCCAGCAGAGACAGGGCAGAAAGTTCACCCCTCCACTTT	CASRDRAESSPLHF
TRBV12-3/TRBV12-4	TRBD2	TRBJ2-1	NA	TGTGCCAGCAGTCGGACTAGCCCCAATGAGCAGTTCTTC	CASSRTSPNEQFF
TRBV18	TRBD1	TRBJ2-2	NA	TGTGCCAGCTCCCTGGGACAGACCGCCGGGGAGCTGTTTTTT	CASSLGQTAGELFF
TRBV29-1	TRBD1	TRBJ1-4	NA	TGCAGCGTGACCGGGACAGGGGGTTTGCTTAATGAAAAACTGTTTTTT	CSVTGTGGLLNEKLFF
TRBV6-6	NA	TRBJ1-1	NA	TGTGCCAGCAGTTACTCGCGAGGGACTGAAGCTTTCTTT	CASSYSRGTEAFF
TRBV24-1	NA	TRBJ1-5	NA	TGTGCCACCAGTGATTCGACAGGAGGTGATCAGCCCCAGCATTTT	CATSDSTGGDQPQHF
TRBV5-8	NA	TRBJ2-1	NA	TGTGCCAGCAGCTTGAGGGGAGGCTCCTACAATGAGCAGTTCTTC	CASSLRGGSYNEQFF
TRBV3-1/TRBV3-2	NA	TRBJ1-3	NA	TGTGCCAGCACCGAAGCCCCACTCGGTGGAAACACCATATATTTT	CASTEAPLGGNTIYF
TRBV11-2	NA	TRBJ2-7	NA	TGTGCCAGCAGCTTAGGATTACGAGTAGACTCCTACGAGCAGTACTTC	CASSLGLRVDSYEQYF
TRBV12-2	NA	TRBJ2-7	NA	TGTGCAAGTCGCTTTTGCTTGGTTTGTGTACAGTCCTACGAGCAGTACTTC	CASRFCLVCVQSYEQYF
TRBV19	NA	TRBJ1-5	few	TGTGCCAGTAGTAGGGGAGATCAGCCCCAGCATTTT	CASSRGDQPQHF
TRBV3-1/TRBV3-2	NA	TRBJ1-2	few	TGTGCCAGCAGCCAAGAGGGGGGCTATGGCTACACCTTC	CASSQEGGYGYTF